Listed below are T cell receptor beta chains from one sample, sequenced in a study of blood T cell repertoires in COVID-19. TCRdb's table, derived via immunoSEQ multiplex PCR, lists solely in-frame clones and lacks some. The sample has about 280,000 clones; roughly 85% are singletons. The sample consisted of PBMCs or T cells enriched from blood (not recorded which). The receptor set was obtained from a woman in her forties or fifties who had recovered from COVID-19. Each CDR3 is given with its conserved first and last residue. The D gene is left open where the match is weak. Where a row states a size, it is once, few, many or the class of an expanded clone; other rows omit it.

clone_size	v_call	d_call	j_call	cdr3_nt	cdr3_aa
-	TRBV28	-	TRBJ2-7	TGTGCCAGCAGTTTGGGGCCGGGAGCGGTCTACGAGCAGTACTTC	CASSLGPGAVYEQYF
-	TRBV28	TRBD2	TRBJ2-3	TGTGCCAGCAGACCGGGACTAGCGGGGGGGCCGGGGAGCACAGATACGCAGTATTTT	CASRPGLAGGPGSTDTQYF
-	TRBV27	TRBD1	TRBJ1-2	TGTGCCAGCAGTTTATTAGGGGGCGCTTATGGCTACACCTTC	CASSLLGGAYGYTF
few	TRBV6-2/TRBV6-3	TRBD1	TRBJ1-2	TGTGCCAGCAGTACGATCCGACAGGGAGATAACTATGGCTACACCTTC	CASSTIRQGDNYGYTF
once	TRBV30	-	TRBJ1-1	TGTGCCTGGAGTGTATCGTTCGGGGACACTGAAGCTTTCTTT	CAWSVSFGDTEAFF
-	TRBV7-3	-	TRBJ2-2	TGTGCCAGCAGCCCCCGGTTTCGTGGCGGGGAGCTGTTTTTT	CASSPRFRGGELFF
-	TRBV30	TRBD1	TRBJ2-2	TGTGCCTGGGAGCCGGGACAGGGAGTCACCGGGGAGCTGTTTTTT	CAWEPGQGVTGELFF
-	TRBV3-1/TRBV3-2	-	TRBJ1-2	TGTGCCAGCAGCCAATTCGATAGAAACTATGGCTACACCTTC	CASSQFDRNYGYTF
-	TRBV18	-	TRBJ1-5	TGTGCCAGCTCACCAGGGGAGGGTCGGGCTCAGCCCCAGCATTTT	CASSPGEGRAQPQHF
many	TRBV5-5	TRBD1	TRBJ1-5	TGTGCCAGCAGTTCCCTGACAGGGGACAATCAGCCCCAGCATTTT	CASSSLTGDNQPQHF
-	TRBV6-5	-	TRBJ1-2	TGTGCCAGCAGTACGACCAGCGGGGTCCAAGGCTACACCTTC	CASSTTSGVQGYTF
-	TRBV5-1	TRBD1	TRBJ1-4	TGCGCCAGCAGCTTGCGCCCGGGACAGGGGGGCTCGAATGAAAAACTGTTTTTT	CASSLRPGQGGSNEKLFF
few	TRBV24-1	-	TRBJ2-5	TGTGCCACCAGTGCCCCAAGGGGTGCCCGGACAGAGCAAGAGACCCAGTACTTC	CATSAPRGARTEQETQYF
-	TRBV5-1	TRBD1	TRBJ1-1	TGCGCCAGCAGCCTATTGACAGGGCATCGCGGTGAAGCTTTCTTT	CASSLLTGHRGEAFF
-	TRBV30	-	TRBJ2-5	TGTGCCTGGAGTGTACTGAGAGAGACCCAGTACTTC	CAWSVLRETQYF
once	TRBV29-1	TRBD2	TRBJ2-3	TGCAGCGTTGAAGTTCGACTAGCGGGGTTTTCAGATACGCAGTATTTT	CSVEVRLAGFSDTQYF
-	TRBV11-2	-	TRBJ1-1	TGTGCCAGCAGTCCTCACATGAACACTGAAGCTTTCTTT	CASSPHMNTEAFF
-	TRBV30	-	TRBJ2-2	TGTGCCTGGAGCCTATGGGGGGCGAACACCGGGGAGCTGTTTTTT	CAWSLWGANTGELFF
-	TRBV11-3	-	TRBJ2-1	TGTGCCAGCAGCTTGGAGGGGCCCAATGAGCAGTTCTTC	CASSLEGPNEQFF
-	TRBV6-5	-	TRBJ1-2	TGTGCCAGCGGAGCGGGCAGGGACGGCTACACCTTC	CASGAGRDGYTF
-	TRBV28	TRBD1	TRBJ1-1	TGTGCCAGCAGGTCAGGGGGCGGAGGCACTGAAGCTTTCTTT	CASRSGGGGTEAFF
-	TRBV27	-	TRBJ2-5	TGTGCCAGCAGTTTATGGGCTCAAGAGACCCAGTACTTC	CASSLWAQETQYF
-	TRBV11-2	-	TRBJ2-7	TGTGCCAGCAGCTCTATACTAAGGGGATTCGGCTACGAGCAGTACTTC	CASSSILRGFGYEQYF
-	TRBV5-1	-	TRBJ1-2	TGCGCCAGCAGCTTGTGGACTGGGGAGGGAGGCTACACCTTC	CASSLWTGEGGYTF
few	TRBV7-9	-	TRBJ1-2	TGTGCCAGCAGCTTAGGTGGACATTATGGCTACACCTTC	CASSLGGHYGYTF
-	TRBV14	TRBD1	TRBJ1-2	TGTGCCAGCAGCCCGGGAAGGGGGCTCTGGGGCTACACCTTC	CASSPGRGLWGYTF
-	TRBV4-1	-	TRBJ2-2	TGCGCCAGCAGCCCCGGCGGCGGGGCCGGGGAGCTGTTTTTT	CASSPGGGAGELFF